The present TCR beta chain was sequenced within a study of technical replicates of blood from a handful of donors (dated by TCRdb to about 2017). Library preparation used the immunoSEQ multiplex PCR assay. TCRdb holds this immuneACCESS table with in-frame rearrangements only. Some clones are missing; in checked studies, unresolved V genes explain under half, and the rest has no known cause. This sample has 40,000 to 60,000 clones in its table, and more than 85% of those were observed once. Roughly 3.9% of the sample comes from the top ten. A word on this clone: Its antigen is still unknown. Per-base quality was not reported, and no clone a single base away is much larger than it.

The V end loses 1 base and the J end loses 2 bases, and a stretch of 10 bases separates them. CDR1 SGHDT and CDR2 YYEEEE are derived from the germline V gene. From the cysteine up to the phenylalanine, the CDR3 has a length of 15 residues. The sequence is cut down to CDR3 DNA, 45 bases in frame from base 1. The rearranged segments are TRBV5-6 and TRBJ2-1; confidence is insufficient to name the D gene. What was sequenced was PBMCs. The TCR sequence derives from a human donor in good health. Some clones in this sample may be carry-over from other donors' samples. The nucleotides are TGTGCCAGCAGCTTGCGGCAGGAAACCTACAATGAGCAGTTCTTC. This gives the protein CASSLRQETYNEQFF.